This T cell receptor (beta chain) came from a study of identical twins. cDNA carried unique molecular identifiers, and a universal primer site was added by template switching. TCRdb independently ran MiXCR on the 5' RACE reads; one entry per CDR3 protein. This table has approximately 230,000 distinct CDR3 sequences, over 5.5% appearing once. CDR3 length: 13 amino acids. CDR1 and CDR2 (germline): MNHEY, SMNVEV (reference sequence). The V gene lost 6 bases and the J gene lost 4 bases, with 13 bases spanning the gap. The same data also went into a second study, on T cells expressing NK-cell markers.

The receptor's source is a young woman in good health. This rearrangement joins TRBV27 to TRBJ2-7; D unclear. Sequencing was performed on CD8+ T cells sorted from blood. The CDR3 DNA follows: TGTGCCAGCAGCCAATCGGACCTTTACGAGCAGTACTTC. Translating it yields CASSQSDLYEQYF.